These 18 T cell receptor beta chains were sequenced from one sample in a study of T cell repertoires in cytomegalovirus infection. One entry per CDR3 protein, called by TCRdb with MiXCR from the reads. The table records some 590,000 distinct CDR3 sequences, under 45% of them present only once. These receptors' targets are unknown. The source was cultured PBMCs, collected from culture after CMV antigen stimulation. The source of these receptors is a human donor in good health (CMV status not recorded). Some clones in this sample may be carry-over from other donors' samples.

J is TRBJ2-1 and V is TRBV5-1; TRBD2 matches 12 bases. The CDR3 extends over 15 amino acids. With 3 bases clipped from V and 7 bases from J, the junction kept 5 bases outside the gene matches. Per the germline V gene, CDR1 is SGHRS and CDR2 is YFSETQ. The CDR3 DNA reads TGCGCCAGCAGCTCTCTAGCGGGGGGGCGGAATGAGCAGTTCTTC. Its translation: CASSSLAGGRNEQFF.

The chain carries TRBV6-6 and TRBJ2-7, with unresolved D. The germline V and J ends were trimmed by 4 bases and 3 bases, with 10 bases remaining between them. Per the germline V gene, CDR1 is MNHNY and CDR2 is SVGAGI (reference sequence). This CDR3 region has 13 residues. The CDR3: CASSSSKVYEQYF. The CDR3 coding sequence is TGTGCCAGCAGTTCTTCCAAGGTCTACGAGCAGTACTTC.

This clonotype was recorded many times. The genes are TRBV7-2 and TRBJ2-2; TRBD1 or TRBD2 may be the D gene (6 bases each). V was trimmed by 7 bases and J by 7 bases, leaving 22 bases between them. Germline CDR1 and CDR2: SGHTA and FQGNSA. The CDR3 covers 16 residues. The DNA of the CDR3 is TGTGCCAGCACCCCTCTTAGGGGGAGTAGCGGCGGGGAGCTGTTTTTT. Residues: CASTPLRGSSGGELFF.

V gene TRBV7-2 combines with J gene TRBJ2-7; perhaps TRBD1 as D (7 bases). Between the trimmed V and J ends, which lost 3 bases and 2 bases, there was a span of 11 bases. This CDR3 has 14 residues. Per the germline V gene, CDR1 is SGHTA and CDR2 is FQGNSA. The CDR3 sequence: CASSFGGGPYEQYF. The CDR3 region has the DNA TGTGCCAGCAGCTTCGGAGGGGGCCCCTACGAGCAGTACTTC.

This rearrangement joins TRBV25-1 to TRBJ1-2, with TRBD1 as a possible D gene (6 bases). Trimming pared 5 bases from V and 4 bases from J, leaving 14 bases between. Germline-derived CDR1 and CDR2 are MGHDK and SYGVNS. This CDR3 contains 14 residues. CDR3 coding DNA: TGTGCCAGCAGTAAAAAGGGGGGTCTCTATGGCTACACCTTC. Protein sequence: CASSKKGGLYGYTF.

This chain joins TRBV12-3 or TRBV12-4 and TRBJ2-2; 9 nucleotides agree with TRBD2. The CDR3 is 14 amino acids. Trimming cost V 6 bases and J 6 bases; bases outside gene matches: 5. DNA for the CDR3: TGTGCCAGCAGAGTAGCGGGAGTTCCCGGGGAGCTGTTTTTT. Translated: CASRVAGVPGELFF.

V gene TRBV14 combines with J gene TRBJ2-3; D is ambiguous. Deletions cut 4 bases from V and 0 bases from J, with 11 bases between. The CDR3 length is 15 residues. In germline, CDR1 is SGHDN, CDR2 FVKESK. CDR3 sequence (DNA): TGTGCCAGCAGCCGGGATATGACTAGCACAGATACGCAGTATTTT. Translating it yields CASSRDMTSTDTQYF.

This clonotype was detected ten times or more. J is TRBJ2-1 and V is TRBV7-2; no clear D. CDR3 length equals 15 residues. Per the germline V gene, CDR1 is SGHTA and CDR2 is FQGNSA. Trimming shortened V by 5 bases and J by 0 bases, and 11 bases separated the two germline ends. The CDR3 bases are TGTGCCAGCAGCCCCCCCCGGAGCTCCTACAATGAGCAGTTCTTC. It translates to CASSPPRSSYNEQFF.

The chain has TRBV20-1 and TRBJ2-1, with TRBD1 identical over 7 bases. The CDR3 has 15 residues. After removal of 5 bases from V and 6 bases from J, the junction contained 13 bases not matched to a gene. CDR1 is DFQATT and CDR2 is SNEGSKA in the germline V gene (reference sequence). The CDR3 loop is CSASRTTGFGNEQFF. The CDR3, as DNA: TGCAGTGCTTCCCGAACGACAGGGTTCGGCAATGAGCAGTTCTTC.

This clonotype was seen a few times. The genes are TRBV11-2 and TRBJ1-2; 7 positions agree with TRBD1. Germline lookup yields CDR1 SGHAT and CDR2 FQNNGV. This CDR3 spans 15 amino acids. The V segment lost 2 bases and the J segment 3 bases; nucleotides outside the gene matches: 6. CDR3 nucleotide sequence: TGTGCCAGCAGCTTACGGAGGGGGCAAGACTATGGCTACACCTTC. Protein: CASSLRRGQDYGYTF.

This chain connects TRBV6-2 or TRBV6-3 to TRBJ2-1; tentatively, D is TRBD2 (5 bases). The V end was cut by 10 bases, the J end by 6 bases, with 19 bases between. Per the germline V gene, CDR1 is MNHEY and CDR2 is SVGEGT. CDR3 size: 14 residues. The CDR3 coding sequence is TGTGCCACCAAGCGGAGCGAATACCTCAATGAGCAGTTCTTC. Its protein product is CATKRSEYLNEQFF.

The chain couples TRBV11-2 to TRBJ2-1; no clear D gene. Germline loops: CDR1 SGHAT, CDR2 FQNNGV. The V gene lost 5 bases and the J gene lost 1 base, with 9 bases spanning the gap. The CDR3 consists of 14 residues. The CDR3 reads CASSPRASYNEQFF. CDR3 DNA sequence: TGTGCCAGCAGCCCCCGTGCGTCCTACAATGAGCAGTTCTTC. Full variable domain (outside the CDR3, taken from reference TRBV11-2 and TRBJ2-1): EAGVAQSPRYKIIEKRQSVAFWCNPISGHATLYWYQQILGQGPKLLIQFQNNGVVDDSQLPKDRFSAERLKGVDSTLKIQPAKLEDSAVYLCASSPRASYNEQFFGPGTRLTVL.

The chain employs TRBV12-3 or TRBV12-4 and TRBJ2-5, with 14 bases aligning to TRBD2. The CDR3 has 15 residues. After removal of 5 bases from V and 7 bases from J, the junction contained 6 bases not matched to a gene. The CDR3 region has the DNA TGTGCCAGCAGTGGGACTAGCGGGGGCCTCGGGACCCAGTACTTC. Its translation: CASSGTSGGLGTQYF.

The V and J genes are TRBV5-6 and TRBJ1-2; no definite D call. CDR3 length: 14 amino acids. The ends were cut back, 1 base at V and 5 bases at J, with 12 bases in the middle. Germline loops: CDR1 SGHDT, CDR2 YYEEEE. CDR3 nucleotides: TGTGCCAGCAGCTTGCGCGGACGCTATTATGGCTACACCTTC. This encodes CASSLRGRYYGYTF.

This rearrangement joins TRBV12-3 or TRBV12-4 to TRBJ2-5; 7 bases fit TRBD1. The CDR3 runs 14 residues. The J segment lost 2 bases and the V segment lost 2 bases, leaving 2 bases of the junction unmatched. The DNA of the CDR3 is TGTGCCAGCAGTTTACTGGGACAGCAAGAGACCCAGTACTTC. Protein: CASSLLGQQETQYF.

This clonotype was seen more than once but under ten times. The gene calls are TRBV7-6 and TRBJ2-7; possibly TRBD2 for D (5 bases). The V end lost 5 bases, the J end lost 2 bases, and 16 bases lay between the germline ends. The CDR3 runs 15 residues. Germline CDR1 and CDR2: SGHVS and FNYEAQ. This CDR3 is CASSHNAGVAYEQYF. The CDR3 DNA follows: TGTGCCAGCAGCCATAACGCCGGGGTAGCCTACGAGCAGTACTTC.

This clonotype occurred once. The chain joins TRBV7-6 to TRBJ2-5; a possible D gene is TRBD2 (6 bases). The CDR3 contains 15 residues. Germline V gene lookup returns CDR1 SGHVS and CDR2 FNYEAQ. Trimming shortened V by 5 bases and J by 4 bases, and 17 bases separated the two germline ends. The CDR3 protein is CASSRRLETPETQYF. The CDR3 bases are TGTGCCAGCAGCCGGCGACTAGAGACCCCAGAGACCCAGTACTTC.

This rearrangement joins TRBV10-2 to TRBJ2-7; D tentatively reads TRBD1 or TRBD2 (6 bases each). Per germline, CDR1 WSHSY and CDR2 SAAADI. V was pared by 3 bases and J by 5 bases, with 14 bases between. CDR3 length equals 14 residues. This CDR3 reads CASSDIGGFDEQYF. In DNA form, the CDR3 reads TGCGCCAGCAGTGATATAGGGGGGTTCGACGAGCAGTACTTC.